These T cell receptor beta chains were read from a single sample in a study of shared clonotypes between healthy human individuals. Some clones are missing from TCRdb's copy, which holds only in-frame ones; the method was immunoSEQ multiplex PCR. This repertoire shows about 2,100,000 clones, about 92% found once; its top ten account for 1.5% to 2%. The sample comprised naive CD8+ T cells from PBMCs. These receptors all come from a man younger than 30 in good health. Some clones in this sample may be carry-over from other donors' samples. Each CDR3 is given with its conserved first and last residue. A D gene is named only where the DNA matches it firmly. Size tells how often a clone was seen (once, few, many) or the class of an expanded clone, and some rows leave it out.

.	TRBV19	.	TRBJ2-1	CASSIDMSSSYNEQFF	TGTGCCAGTAGTATAGATATGTCCTCATCCTACAATGAGCAGTTCTTC
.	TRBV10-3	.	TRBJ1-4	CAISEGPLGEKLFF	TGTGCCATCAGTGAAGGACCCCTGGGGGAAAAACTGTTTTTT
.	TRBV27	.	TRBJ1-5	CASRLTLGGNQPQHF	TGTGCCAGCAGGCTGACACTCGGGGGCAATCAGCCCCAGCATTTT
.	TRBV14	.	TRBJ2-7	CASSQGLRDEQYF	TGTGCCAGCAGCCAAGGACTACGCGACGAGCAGTACTTC
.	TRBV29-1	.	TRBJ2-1	CSVEGGKTGSMNEQFF	TGCAGCGTTGAGGGGGGTAAGACAGGGTCTATGAATGAGCAGTTCTTC
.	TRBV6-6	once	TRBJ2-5	CASSLAEQETQYF	TGTGCCAGCAGCCTGGCGGAACAAGAGACCCAGTACTTC
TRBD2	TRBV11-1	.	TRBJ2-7	CASSLGAGGIHEQYF	TGTGCCAGCAGCTTAGGGGCGGGAGGCATACACGAGCAGTACTTC
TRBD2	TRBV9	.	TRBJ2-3	CASSSGLARDTQYF	TGTGCCAGCAGCTCGGGACTAGCCAGGGATACGCAGTATTTT
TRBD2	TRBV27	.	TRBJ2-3	CASSLSGRAGDTQYF	TGTGCCAGCAGTTTGAGCGGGAGGGCGGGGGATACGCAGTATTTT
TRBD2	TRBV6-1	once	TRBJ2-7	CASSPRGSSYEQYF	TGTGCCAGCAGCCCCCGCGGGAGTTCCTACGAGCAGTACTTC
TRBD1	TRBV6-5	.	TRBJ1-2	CASSYTRGHNYGYTF	TGTGCCAGCAGTTACACAAGGGGGCACAACTATGGCTACACCTTC
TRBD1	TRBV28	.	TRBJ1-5	CASSFAGGGQPQHF	TGTGCCAGCAGTTTTGCAGGGGGCGGTCAGCCCCAGCATTTT
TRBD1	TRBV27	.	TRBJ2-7	CASSPRTGGRYEQYF	TGTGCCAGCAGTCCACGGACAGGGGGTCGGTACGAGCAGTACTTC
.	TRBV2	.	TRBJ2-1	CASSVLLNRPVYNEQFF	TGTGCCAGCAGTGTGTTGCTAAATAGGCCAGTGTACAATGAGCAGTTCTTC
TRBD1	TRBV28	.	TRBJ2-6	CASSPGQGTGANVLTF	TGTGCCAGCAGTCCGGGACAGGGGACTGGGGCCAACGTCCTGACTTTC
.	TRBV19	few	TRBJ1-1	CASSPTVNTEAFF	TGTGCCAGTAGCCCGACCGTGAACACTGAAGCTTTCTTT
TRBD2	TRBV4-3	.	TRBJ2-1	CASSQDMASGRGSEQFF	TGCGCCAGCAGCCAAGATATGGCTAGCGGGAGAGGTAGTGAGCAGTTCTTC
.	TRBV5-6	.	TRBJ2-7	CASSLGGLTPYEQYF	TGTGCCAGCAGCTTGGGCGGCCTGACTCCCTACGAGCAGTACTTC